These T cell receptor beta chains were read from a single sample in a study of blood T cell repertoires in COVID-19. Sequencing used immunoSEQ multiplex PCR; TCRdb keeps in-frame clones, though not all of them. The sample has approximately 190,000 clones; about four fifths are singletons. Sequencing input: peripheral blood. These TCRs come from a man in his sixties with acute or convalescent COVID-19. The conserved cysteine and the conserved F or W are not part of the CDR3 here. A D gene is named only where the DNA matches it firmly.

v_call: TRBV7-3
d_call: TRBD2
j_call: TRBJ2-1
cdr3_aa: ASSLNPGLAGVNEQF

v_call: TRBV10-3
d_call: TRBD1
j_call: TRBJ2-3
cdr3_aa: AITDRGTDTQY

v_call: TRBV7-2
d_call: NA
j_call: TRBJ2-1
cdr3_aa: ASSLVGLDYNEQF

v_call: TRBV25-1
d_call: NA
j_call: TRBJ1-5
cdr3_aa: ASRGREGEQPQH

v_call: TRBV4-3
d_call: NA
j_call: TRBJ1-2
cdr3_aa: ASSQDRWADKYT

v_call: TRBV6-5
d_call: NA
j_call: TRBJ1-1
cdr3_aa: ASKQGVSNTEAF

v_call: TRBV6-1
d_call: TRBD1
j_call: TRBJ1-2
cdr3_aa: AIWDSPNYGYT

v_call: TRBV24-1
d_call: TRBD1
j_call: TRBJ1-3
cdr3_aa: ATSDPRGAGNTIY

v_call: TRBV19
d_call: NA
j_call: TRBJ1-2
cdr3_aa: ASTRANYGYT

v_call: TRBV2
d_call: NA
j_call: TRBJ1-2
cdr3_aa: ASSVAQGYGYT

v_call: TRBV6-2/TRBV6-3
d_call: NA
j_call: TRBJ2-3
cdr3_aa: ASSWAGPDTQY

v_call: TRBV19
d_call: TRBD1
j_call: TRBJ2-7
cdr3_aa: ASSPWTGRDEQY

v_call: TRBV7-6
d_call: TRBD1
j_call: TRBJ1-1
cdr3_aa: ASSLRGQPNTEAF

v_call: TRBV4-3
d_call: TRBD2
j_call: TRBJ2-3
cdr3_aa: ASSQLQGGADTQY

v_call: TRBV3-1/TRBV3-2
d_call: NA
j_call: TRBJ2-7
cdr3_aa: ASSQSPGSYEQY

v_call: TRBV3-1/TRBV3-2
d_call: NA
j_call: TRBJ1-1
cdr3_aa: ASSRSWGTRNTEAF

v_call: TRBV6-1
d_call: TRBD2
j_call: TRBJ2-1
cdr3_aa: ASSGYGLAVYNEQF

v_call: TRBV2
d_call: TRBD1
j_call: TRBJ1-6
cdr3_aa: ASSWDRAIGSPLH

v_call: TRBV9
d_call: TRBD1
j_call: TRBJ1-2
cdr3_aa: ASSVGQGVYGYT

v_call: TRBV7-9
d_call: NA
j_call: TRBJ1-5
cdr3_aa: ASSQGPPNQPQH

v_call: TRBV30
d_call: TRBD1
j_call: TRBJ1-1
cdr3_aa: ACHRGGYTEAF

v_call: TRBV10-3
d_call: TRBD1
j_call: TRBJ1-5
cdr3_aa: AISEGTGVNQPQH

v_call: TRBV5-1
d_call: TRBD1
j_call: TRBJ1-2
cdr3_aa: ASSLDGQGASRGGYT

v_call: TRBV12-5
d_call: NA
j_call: TRBJ1-3
cdr3_aa: ASGLGGSGNTIY

v_call: TRBV9
d_call: NA
j_call: TRBJ2-1
cdr3_aa: ASSVAGGGQEQF

v_call: TRBV2
d_call: NA
j_call: TRBJ2-5
cdr3_aa: ASKGPARIKY

v_call: TRBV3-1/TRBV3-2
d_call: NA
j_call: TRBJ1-1
cdr3_aa: ASSQSGVTEAF

v_call: TRBV19
d_call: TRBD1
j_call: TRBJ1-2
cdr3_aa: ASTRGASNYGYT

v_call: TRBV3-1/TRBV3-2
d_call: NA
j_call: TRBJ2-3
cdr3_aa: ASSQELGGDTQY

v_call: TRBV25-1
d_call: NA
j_call: TRBJ2-1
cdr3_aa: ASSDRVGSNEQF

v_call: TRBV11-2
d_call: TRBD1
j_call: TRBJ2-3
cdr3_aa: ASSLEHIRGGGTQY

v_call: TRBV18
d_call: NA
j_call: TRBJ1-3
cdr3_aa: ASSAADSGNTIY

v_call: TRBV21-1
d_call: NA
j_call: TRBJ2-3
cdr3_aa: ASSNVGLRIISSSTDTQY

v_call: TRBV29-1
d_call: NA
j_call: TRBJ2-2
cdr3_aa: SARTTQNTGELF

v_call: TRBV29-1
d_call: NA
j_call: TRBJ1-5
cdr3_aa: SVDGFSNQPQH

v_call: TRBV19
d_call: TRBD1
j_call: TRBJ2-7
cdr3_aa: ASSPARDRGGEQY